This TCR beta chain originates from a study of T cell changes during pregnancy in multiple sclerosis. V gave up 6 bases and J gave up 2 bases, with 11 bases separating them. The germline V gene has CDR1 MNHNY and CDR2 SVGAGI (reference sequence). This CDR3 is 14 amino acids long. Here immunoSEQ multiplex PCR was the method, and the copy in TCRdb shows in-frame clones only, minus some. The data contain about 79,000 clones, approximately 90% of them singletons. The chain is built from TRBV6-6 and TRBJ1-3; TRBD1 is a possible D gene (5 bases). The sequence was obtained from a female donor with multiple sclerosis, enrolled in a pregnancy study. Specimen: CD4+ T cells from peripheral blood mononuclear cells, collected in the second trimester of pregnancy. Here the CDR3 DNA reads TGTGCCAGCAGATTAACAGGAGCTGGAAACACCATATATTTT. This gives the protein CASRLTGAGNTIYF.